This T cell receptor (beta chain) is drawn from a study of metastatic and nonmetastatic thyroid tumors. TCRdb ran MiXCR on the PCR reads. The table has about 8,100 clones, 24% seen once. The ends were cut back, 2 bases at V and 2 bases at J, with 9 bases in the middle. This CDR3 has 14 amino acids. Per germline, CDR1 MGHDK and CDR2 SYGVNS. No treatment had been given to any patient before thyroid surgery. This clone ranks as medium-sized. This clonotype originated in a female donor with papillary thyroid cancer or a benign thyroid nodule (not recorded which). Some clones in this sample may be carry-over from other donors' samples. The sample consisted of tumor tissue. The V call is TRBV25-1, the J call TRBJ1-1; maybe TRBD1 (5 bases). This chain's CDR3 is CASSEGGLNTEAFF. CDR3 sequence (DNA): TGTGCCAGCAGTGAAGGGGGTTTAAACACTGAAGCTTTCTTT.